One and the same sample provided the 25 T cell receptor beta chains below, sequenced in a study of CD8 T cells in Susac syndrome. Random hexamers were used to reverse transcribe roughly 0.45 to 1 ug of RNA. TCRdb reprocessed the immunoSEQ multiplex PCR reads with MiXCR, giving one entry per CDR3 protein. The sample includes some 300,000 distinct CDR3 sequences, approximately 91% of them seen just once. Sequencing was carried out using CD8+ T cells from PBMCs. The receptors shown here come from a human donor with multiple sclerosis.

This clonotype was seen a few times. The chain employs TRBV6-1 and TRBJ1-5; no firm D call. The CDR3 is 14 amino acids. Germline CDR1 and CDR2: MNHNS and SASEGT. The V end was cut by 6 bases, the J end by 5 bases, with 14 bases between. In DNA form, the CDR3 reads TGTGCCAGCAGGTCGCTAGTGGCGGATCAGCCCCAGCATTTT. The encoded protein is CASRSLVADQPQHF.

The rearrangement uses TRBV28 and TRBJ1-1; a possible D gene is TRBD1 (6 bases). Germline V CDR1 and CDR2: MDHEN, SYDVKM. CDR3 length: 12 amino acids. V was cut by 10 bases and J by 4 bases, with 13 bases left in between. CDR3 protein: CATIIGGTEAFF. Here the CDR3 DNA reads TGTGCCACCATTATAGGGGGCACTGAAGCTTTCTTT.

The gene calls are TRBV6-2 or TRBV6-3 and TRBJ2-1; maybe TRBD2 (6 bases). The V and J ends lost 5 bases and 1 base respectively, with 15 bases between them. The CDR3 extends over 16 amino acids. Per the germline V gene, CDR1 is MNHEY and CDR2 is SVGEGT. In DNA, the CDR3 is TGTGCCAGCAGTAAAACGGGTAGCGGATCCTACAATGAGCAGTTCTTC. Translation gives CASSKTGSGSYNEQFF.

The V call is TRBV7-2, the J call TRBJ2-3; TRBD1 matches 9 bases. Trimming took 5 bases from V and 4 from J; bases not matched to a gene: 13. Germline-derived CDR1 and CDR2 are SGHTA and FQGNSA. This CDR3 region has 17 residues. DNA for the CDR3: TGTGCCAGCAGCGTATCGGGACAGGGTTTAGGAGCAGATACGCAGTATTTT. Protein product: CASSVSGQGLGADTQYF.

The rearrangement links TRBV30 to TRBJ2-1; weak D call: TRBD1 (5 bases). CDR1 is GTSNPN, CDR2 SVGIG, per germline (reference sequence). V was clipped by 4 bases and J by 5 bases, with 9 bases between them. This CDR3 spans 12 amino acids. The CDR3 region is CAWTGLNNEQFF. CDR3 sequence (DNA): TGTGCCTGGACAGGGTTGAACAATGAGCAGTTCTTC.

The gene calls are TRBV6-5 and TRBJ2-1; 12 bases fit TRBD2. V lost 2 bases and J lost 7; bases outside the gene matches: 6. Germline V gene data show CDR1 as MNHEY and CDR2 as SVGAGI. The CDR3 contains 16 residues. The CDR3 loop is CASSYLRLAGANEQFF. CDR3 sequence (DNA): TGTGCCAGCAGTTACCTTCGACTAGCGGGAGCGAATGAGCAGTTCTTC.

CDR3 sequence reads: CASSWGGAEQYF. CDR3 in DNA: TGTGCCAGCAGCTGGGGCGGGGCCGAGCAGTACTTC. The chain couples TRBV5-6 to TRBJ2-7; TRBD2 might be the D (6 bases). Germline CDR1 reads SGHDT; CDR2 reads YYEEEE. V was clipped by 3 bases and J by 6 bases, with 10 bases between them. This CDR3 is built from 12 residues.

The CDR3 sequence is CASSPPGYQETQYF. The CDR3 region has the DNA TGTGCCAGCAGTCCCCCGGGGTACCAAGAGACCCAGTACTTC. The chain uses TRBV25-1 and TRBJ2-5; TRBD2 might be the D (5 bases). Germline V gene sequence: CDR1 MGHDK, CDR2 SYGVNS. V was cut by 5 bases and J by 0 bases, with 10 bases left in between. There are 14 residues in the CDR3. The full variable domain, rest sourced from reference TRBV25-1 and TRBJ2-5, is EADIYQTPRYLVIGTGKKITLECSQTMGHDKMYWYQQDPGMELHLIHYSYGVNSTEKGDLSSESTVSRIRTEHFPLTLESARPSHTSQYLCASSPPGYQETQYFGPGTRLLVL.

This chain links TRBV2 with TRBJ2-1; 10 bases match TRBD1. CDR1 is SNHLY and CDR2 is FYNNEI in the germline V gene. The CDR3 totals 15 residues. With V trimmed by 3 bases and J by 7 bases, 6 bases remained unmatched. This CDR3 is CASSDRQGASNEQFF. The CDR3 DNA reads as TGTGCCAGCAGTGACAGACAGGGGGCATCAAATGAGCAGTTCTTC.

The chain links TRBV6-4 to TRBJ2-3, with TRBD1 matching 8 bases. The CDR3 sequence is 16 residues long. From germline, CDR1 is MRHNA and CDR2 SNTAGT. J lost 4 bases, V lost 2 bases, and 8 bases had no gene match. The CDR3 DNA is TGTGCCAGCAGTGACCAAACAGGGGGTGCCCCAGATACGCAGTATTTT. Encoded protein: CASSDQTGGAPDTQYF.

CDR3 amino acids: CASSLSWVSTDTQYF. The CDR3 nucleotides are TGTGCCAGCAGCCTTAGCTGGGTGAGCACAGATACGCAGTATTTT. J is TRBJ2-3 and V is TRBV7-2; D gene unclear. V was pared by 5 bases and J by 0 bases, with 12 bases between. The germline CDR1 and CDR2 sequences are SGHTA and FQGNSA. The CDR3 covers 15 residues.

This clonotype is a singleton in its sample. The rearrangement links TRBV4-3 to TRBJ2-1, with no clear D. Trimming took off 1 base at V and 5 bases at J, with 15 bases between the two ends. Germline V gives CDR1 LGHNA, CDR2 YSLEER. The CDR3 totals 16 residues. CDR3 region: CASSQGGISANNEQFF. The CDR3 DNA reads as TGCGCCAGCAGCCAAGGAGGTATTTCCGCCAACAATGAGCAGTTCTTC.

This rearrangement joins TRBV10-3 to TRBJ2-1, with D possibly matching TRBD1 (6 bases). Trimming left V 6 bases short and J 8 bases short, with 17 bases between. Germline loops: CDR1 ENHRY, CDR2 SYGVKD. The CDR3 runs to 14 residues. This CDR3 reads CAISLQGRRDEQFF. In DNA, the CDR3 is TGTGCCATCAGCCTACAGGGAAGGCGCGATGAGCAGTTCTTC.

This chain connects TRBV3-1 to TRBJ1-5; no definite D call. The CDR3 consists of 15 residues. Germline V gene lookup returns CDR1 LGHDT and CDR2 YNNKEL (reference sequence). The V gene lost 2 bases and the J gene lost 4 bases, with 12 bases spanning the gap. The DNA for the CDR3 is TGTGCCAGCAGCCAACGTCACGGCATTAATCAGCCCCAGCATTTT. It translates to CASSQRHGINQPQHF.

The CDR3: CASSVAGTASYEQYF. CDR3 DNA sequence: TGTGCCAGCAGTGTAGCCGGGACAGCCTCCTACGAGCAGTACTTC. V usage is TRBV27 and J usage is TRBJ2-7, with TRBD1 matching over 7 bases. The CDR3 spans 15 residues. The germline CDR1 and CDR2 sequences are MNHEY and SMNVEV (reference sequence). V dropped 5 bases and J dropped 0; count of bases not matched to a gene: 7.

J is TRBJ2-1 and V is TRBV3-1, with D perhaps TRBD1 (7 bases). The V gene lost 4 bases and the J gene lost 3 bases, with 19 bases spanning the gap. Germline lookup yields CDR1 LGHDT and CDR2 YNNKEL (reference sequence). There are 17 residues in the CDR3. CDR3 sequence: CASSPNDREVYYNEQFF. CDR3 in DNA: TGTGCCAGCAGCCCGAACGACAGGGAGGTATACTACAATGAGCAGTTCTTC.

This chain links TRBV29-1 with TRBJ2-1; 8 nucleotides align to TRBD2. Germline V gives CDR1 SQVTM, CDR2 ANQGSEA. This CDR3 spans 11 amino acids. Unmatched junction bases numbered 2, after V lost 4 bases and J lost 9 bases. The CDR3 bases are TGCAGCGTTGTCCGGGGGGGTGAGCAGTTCTTC. Its protein product is CSVVRGGEQFF.

This chain links TRBV30 with TRBJ2-7; 13 bases line up with TRBD2. Germline-derived CDR1 and CDR2 are GTSNPN and SVGIG (reference sequence). CDR3 length: 15 residues. V shed 4 bases, J shed 5 bases, and the junction held 8 bases outside the gene matches. Written as DNA, the CDR3 is TGTGCCTGGATCCGGACTAGCGGGAGATGCCACGAGCAGTACTTC. It yields the protein CAWIRTSGRCHEQYF.

The V gene is TRBV7-9, the J gene TRBJ2-7; 13 bases fit TRBD2. The CDR3 covers 15 residues. Unmatched junction bases numbered 9, after V lost 6 bases and J lost 7 bases. The germline CDR1 and CDR2 sequences are SEHNR and FQNEAQ (reference sequence). In nucleotides, the CDR3 is TGTGCCAGCAGTCGACCGGGACTAGCGGGACAAGAGCAGTACTTC. Translated: CASSRPGLAGQEQYF.

V usage is TRBV7-3 and J usage is TRBJ2-2, with a possible D match to TRBD2 (6 bases). Between the trimmed V and J ends, which lost 1 base and 6 bases, there was a span of 12 bases. This CDR3 contains 15 residues. The germline CDR1 and CDR2 sequences are SGHTA and FQGTGA. CDR3 coding DNA: TGTGCCAGCAGCTTAATCCACGGGGAGGCCGGGGAGCTGTTTTTT. Its translation is CASSLIHGEAGELFF.

The chain has TRBV7-9 and TRBJ1-2; D gene uncertain. CDR3 length: 17 residues. With 6 bases removed from V and 3 bases from J, the gap between germline ends came to 23 bases. The germline gives CDR1 SEHNR, CDR2 FQNEAQ (reference sequence). In nucleotides, the CDR3 is TGTGCCAGCAGTTCTACTCGGAAAACAGCTGGGGACTATGGCTACACCTTC. Its protein is CASSSTRKTAGDYGYTF.

The chain uses TRBV12-3 or TRBV12-4 and TRBJ2-1; 8 nucleotides align to TRBD2. Trimming at V came to 4 bases and at J to 14 bases, leaving 10 bases not matched to a gene. CDR3 size: 13 residues. CDR3 nucleotide sequence: TGTGCCAGCAGTTCGGGACTAGGCCTGGGCGAGTTCTTC. This sequence encodes CASSSGLGLGEFF.

This clonotype was counted a single time. This chain links TRBV4-2 with TRBJ2-7, with 10 positions matching TRBD2. V trimming: 0 bases; J trimming: 2 bases; junction bases outside the gene matches: 4. The CDR3 contains 16 residues. Germline CDR1 and CDR2: LGHNA and YNFKEQ. CDR3 region: CASSQDLAGAAYEQYF. The DNA for the CDR3 is TGTGCCAGCAGCCAAGATCTAGCGGGAGCGGCCTACGAGCAGTACTTC.

The chain combines TRBV30 with TRBJ2-4; maybe TRBD1 (6 bases). Germline V lookup: CDR1 GTSNPN, CDR2 SVGIG (reference sequence). The germline V and J ends were trimmed by 6 bases and 4 bases, with 13 bases remaining between them. This CDR3 comprises 13 residues. CDR3 sequence: CACRQGTKNIQYF. In DNA, the CDR3 is TGTGCCTGTCGTCAGGGGACAAAAAACATTCAGTACTTC.

In this sample, this clonotype turned up a few times. V gene TRBV29-1 combines with J gene TRBJ2-7; D is possibly TRBD1 or TRBD2 (6 bases each). V lost 7 bases and J 2 bases, leaving 21 bases between the germline ends. The germline gives CDR1 SQVTM, CDR2 ANQGSEA. This CDR3 is built from 15 residues. This CDR3 reads CSAQGGGLWTYEQYF. Written as DNA, the CDR3 is TGCAGCGCCCAAGGAGGGGGACTGTGGACCTACGAGCAGTACTTC.